The next 12 T cell receptor beta chains were all read from a single sample in a study of T cells in localized non-small cell lung cancer (dated by TCRdb to about 2020). Receptor libraries were prepared by the immunoSEQ multiplex PCR assay. TCRdb's version of the immuneACCESS table is confined to in-frame rearrangements and falls short of the full clone set. An unresolved V gene accounts for under half of the shortfall where checked; the remainder is of unknown origin. This sample has tens of thousands of clones in its table, and 92% of those were observed once. The ten largest clones capture over 2% of the sample. This specimen consisted of peripheral blood, obtained before any cancer treatment. All receptors derive from a female donor of 60 years or more with stage I lung adenocarcinoma.

The chain couples TRBV30 to TRBJ2-1; 8 nucleotides align to TRBD2. Losses at the gene ends were 7 bases for V and 4 bases for J; bases not matched to a gene: 12. Germline-derived CDR1 and CDR2 are GTSNPN and SVGIG (reference sequence). There are 15 residues in the CDR3. The CDR3 here is CAFRERGGSYNEQFF. The CDR3 DNA reads as TGTGCCTTTAGGGAACGGGGGGGTTCGTACAATGAGCAGTTCTTC.

The rearrangement uses TRBV9 and TRBJ2-7; D is uncertain. Per the germline V gene, CDR1 is SGDLS and CDR2 is YYNGEE. There are 16 residues in the CDR3. V was shortened by 1 base and J by 2 bases, with 16 bases between the two germline ends. CDR3 in DNA: TGTGCCAGCAGCGTACTACCGGGCCCTCTCCCCTACGAGCAGTACTTC. This gives the protein CASSVLPGPLPYEQYF.

In its sample, this clone was seen once. V is TRBV5-6 and J is TRBJ1-3; D not resolved. CDR3 length: 16 residues. Germline CDR1 reads SGHDT; CDR2 reads YYEEEE. V lost 2 bases, J lost 0 bases, and 12 bases lay in between. CDR3 sequence (DNA): TGTGCCAGCAGCTTATTAAGCAGCCTCTCTGGAAACACCATATATTTT. Protein sequence: CASSLLSSLSGNTIYF.

J is TRBJ2-1 and V is TRBV19, with a tentative D call TRBD2 (5 bases). CDR1 is LNHDA, CDR2 SQIVND, per germline (reference sequence). CDR3 size: 14 residues. V was shortened by 5 bases and J by 12 bases, with 20 bases between the two germline ends. CDR3 amino acids: CASSSLFDGVGQFF. The CDR3, as DNA: TGTGCCAGTAGTTCCCTTTTCGACGGGGTGGGGCAGTTCTTC.

This chain uses TRBV5-1 with TRBJ2-3; D not certain. Germline assignment: CDR1 SGHRS and CDR2 YFSETQ. V dropped 0 bases and J dropped 2 bases, with 10 bases sitting between them. This CDR3 has 15 residues. The CDR3 protein is CASSLEWQDTDTQYF. The DNA of the CDR3 is TGCGCCAGCAGCTTGGAATGGCAGGACACAGATACGCAGTATTTT.

V is TRBV25-1 and J is TRBJ2-7; either TRBD1 or TRBD2 may fit D (5 bases each). Germline CDR1 MGHDK, CDR2 SYGVNS. Trimming took off 2 bases at V and 0 bases at J, with 14 bases between the two ends. The CDR3 sequence is 16 residues long. Here the CDR3 reads CASSEIGGTVSYEQYF. Written as DNA, the CDR3 is TGTGCCAGCAGTGAAATCGGTGGGACCGTCTCCTACGAGCAGTACTTC.

J is TRBJ1-4 and V is TRBV6-1; D is undetermined. V lost 6 bases, J lost 4 bases, and 6 bases lay in between. The CDR3 is 12 residues long. Germline V CDR1 and CDR2: MNHNS, SASEGT. The CDR3 loop reads CASREGNEKLFF. The CDR3, as DNA: TGTGCCAGCAGGGAGGGTAATGAAAAACTGTTTTTT.

This sequence joins TRBV6-5 and TRBJ2-3; the match to TRBD2 covers 7 bases. The CDR3 loop spans 14 amino acids. Per germline, CDR1 MNHEY and CDR2 SVGAGI. Trimming cost V 8 bases and J 8 bases; bases outside gene matches: 13. The CDR3 sequence is CASGLPGGLFTQYF. Here the CDR3 DNA reads TGTGCCAGCGGGCTTCCGGGAGGCCTTTTTACGCAGTATTTT.

Only one count was recorded for this clone. The chain couples TRBV9 to TRBJ2-3, with D tentatively TRBD1 or TRBD2 (5 bases each). The germline gives CDR1 SGDLS, CDR2 YYNGEE. The CDR3 is 15 amino acids. V lost 0 bases, J lost 1 base, and 9 bases lay in between. The CDR3 nucleotides are TGTGCCAGCAGCGTAGACGGGGCTGGCACAGATACGCAGTATTTT. Translating it yields CASSVDGAGTDTQYF.

This clone was observed once. The V and J genes are TRBV5-1 and TRBJ1-1; D perhaps matches TRBD1 (5 bases). The V gene's germline CDR1 is SGHRS and CDR2 YFSETQ. Trimming took off 1 base at V and 4 bases at J, with 14 bases between the two ends. The CDR3 has 15 amino acids. The DNA of the CDR3 is TGCGCCAGCAGCTTGAATCGGGGGGGTAGCACTGAAGCTTTCTTT. Its protein is CASSLNRGGSTEAFF. The full variable domain, completed using reference TRBV5-1 and TRBJ1-1, is KAGVTQTPRYLIKTRGQQVTLSCSPISGHRSVSWYQQTPGQGLQFLFEYFSETQRNKGNFPGRFSGRQFSNSRSEMNVSTLELGDSALYLCASSLNRGGSTEAFFGQGTRLTVV.

V usage is TRBV9 and J usage is TRBJ1-6; D unresolved. There are 14 residues in the CDR3. CDR1 is SGDLS, CDR2 YYNGEE, per germline. Trimming cost V 4 bases and J 6 bases, with 11 bases left between them. The CDR3 loop is CASSPRTANSPLHF. CDR3 bases: TGTGCCAGCAGCCCCCGGACGGCTAATTCACCCCTCCACTTT.

The V gene is TRBV9, the J gene TRBJ2-3; 11 nucleotides match TRBD2. V trimming: 0 bases; J trimming: 2 bases; junction bases outside the gene matches: 2. CDR3 length equals 16 residues. Germline V gives CDR1 SGDLS, CDR2 YYNGEE. CDR3 sequence reads: CASSVGSGGDTDTQYF. CDR3 in DNA: TGTGCCAGCAGCGTAGGTAGCGGGGGGGACACAGATACGCAGTATTTT.